The 9 T cell receptor beta chains below all came from one sample that was sequenced in a study of T cell changes during pregnancy in multiple sclerosis. Sequencing used immunoSEQ multiplex PCR; TCRdb keeps in-frame clones, though not all of them. The sample lists under 65,000 clones; 85% to 95% were seen once. Material: CD4+ T cells from peripheral blood mononuclear cells, obtained in the third trimester of pregnancy. The receptor source for this set is a female donor with multiple sclerosis, enrolled in a pregnancy study.

V and J are TRBV14 and TRBJ1-2; a possible D gene is TRBD1 (5 bases). CDR1 is SGHDN and CDR2 is FVKESK in the germline V gene. The CDR3 spans 14 residues. Trimming removed 6 bases at V and 2 bases at J, with 13 bases between. Here the CDR3 reads CASSQTVTNYGYTF. The CDR3 region has the DNA TGTGCCAGCAGTCAGACAGTAACAAACTATGGCTACACCTTC.

The chain links TRBV5-6 to TRBJ1-5; D might be TRBD1 (6 bases). V dropped 2 bases and J dropped 4 bases, with 7 bases sitting between them. CDR1 and CDR2 from the germline V gene are SGHDT and YYEEEE. The CDR3 totals 13 residues. CDR3 sequence: CASSFQGNQPQHF. The CDR3, as DNA: TGTGCCAGCAGCTTCCAGGGGAATCAGCCCCAGCATTTT.

The chain carries TRBV5-4 and TRBJ1-5; D possibly corresponds to TRBD1 (5 bases). Per germline, CDR1 SGHNT and CDR2 YYREEE (reference sequence). CDR3 length: 14 residues. Deletions cut 3 bases from V and 7 bases from J, with 14 bases between. CDR3 region: CASSYGGAWQPQHF. The DNA of the CDR3 is TGTGCCAGCAGCTACGGAGGGGCATGGCAGCCCCAGCATTTT.

The chain employs TRBV2 and TRBJ2-5, with D perhaps matching TRBD2 (7 bases). CDR1 and CDR2 from the germline V gene are SNHLY and FYNNEI. V lost 3 bases and J lost 1, with 18 bases in between. This CDR3 comprises 17 residues. CDR3 sequence reads: CASSDKWRGLTQETQYF. As DNA, the CDR3 is TGTGCCAGCAGTGATAAGTGGCGGGGGCTTACCCAAGAGACCCAGTACTTC.

J is TRBJ2-3 and V is TRBV7-8; D possibly corresponds to TRBD2 (6 bases). The CDR3 length is 15 residues. V was trimmed by 6 bases and J by 2 bases, leaving 15 bases between them. CDR1 is SGHVS and CDR2 is FQNEAQ in the germline V gene. CDR3 DNA sequence: TGTGCCAGCAGTGGAGGGTTCGCCTTCACAGATACGCAGTATTTT. Translating it yields CASSGGFAFTDTQYF.

The CDR3 here is CASRIRDRAYEQYF. Written as DNA, the CDR3 is TGTGCCAGCCGGATCCGGGACAGGGCCTACGAGCAGTACTTC. The gene calls are TRBV2 and TRBJ2-7; TRBD1 matches 9 bases. The germline gives CDR1 SNHLY, CDR2 FYNNEI. The ends lost 8 bases at V and 2 bases at J; junction bases unmatched: 7. The length of the CDR3 is 14 residues.

The V gene is TRBV6-6, the J gene TRBJ2-5; perhaps TRBD1 as D (6 bases). The germline CDR1 and CDR2 sequences are MNHNY and SVGAGI (reference sequence). The length of the CDR3 is 15 residues. The V end was cut by 11 bases, the J end by 2 bases, with 21 bases between. The chain's CDR3 is CAVGNPRTAQETQYF. The CDR3, as DNA: TGTGCCGTCGGGAACCCCCGGACAGCGCAAGAGACCCAGTACTTC.

V and J are TRBV5-4 and TRBJ2-5; TRBD1 matches 7 bases. CDR1 is SGHNT, CDR2 YYREEE, per germline (reference sequence). Trimming took 1 base from V and 5 from J; bases not matched to a gene: 14. The CDR3 has 17 residues. The CDR3 DNA sequence: TGTGCCAGCAGCTTGAAGGGCTTCGGCAGGGGGAGTGAGACCCAGTACTTC. It yields the protein CASSLKGFGRGSETQYF.

The V gene is TRBV4-1, the J gene TRBJ1-2; D is ambiguous. V lost 4 bases, J lost 6 bases, and 21 bases lay in between. Germline loops: CDR1 MGHRA, CDR2 YSYEKL. The length of the CDR3 is 16 residues. The CDR3 sequence: CASSLSPGPPLDGYTF. In DNA form, the CDR3 reads TGCGCCAGCAGCCTTTCCCCGGGTCCCCCACTGGATGGCTACACCTTC.